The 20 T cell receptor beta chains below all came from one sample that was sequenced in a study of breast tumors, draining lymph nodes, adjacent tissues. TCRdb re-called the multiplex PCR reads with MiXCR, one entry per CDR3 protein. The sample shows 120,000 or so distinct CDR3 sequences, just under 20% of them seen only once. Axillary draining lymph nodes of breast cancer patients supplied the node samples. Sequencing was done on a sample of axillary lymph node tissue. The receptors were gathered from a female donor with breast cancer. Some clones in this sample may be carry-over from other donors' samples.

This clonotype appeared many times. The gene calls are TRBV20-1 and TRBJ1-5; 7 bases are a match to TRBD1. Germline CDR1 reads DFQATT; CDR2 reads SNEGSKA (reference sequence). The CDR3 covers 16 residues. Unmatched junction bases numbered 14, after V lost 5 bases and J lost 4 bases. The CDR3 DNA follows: TGCAGTGCTGGGGGGGAGGGGGCGGGATGGAATCAGCCCCAGCATTTT. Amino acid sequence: CSAGGEGAGWNQPQHF.

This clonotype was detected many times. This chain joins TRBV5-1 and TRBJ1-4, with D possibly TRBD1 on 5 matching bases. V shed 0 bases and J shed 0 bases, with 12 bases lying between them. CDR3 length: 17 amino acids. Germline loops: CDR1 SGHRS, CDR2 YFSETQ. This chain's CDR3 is CASSLDTGTSTNEKLFF. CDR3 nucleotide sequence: TGCGCCAGCAGCTTGGATACCGGGACCTCAACTAATGAAAAACTGTTTTTT.

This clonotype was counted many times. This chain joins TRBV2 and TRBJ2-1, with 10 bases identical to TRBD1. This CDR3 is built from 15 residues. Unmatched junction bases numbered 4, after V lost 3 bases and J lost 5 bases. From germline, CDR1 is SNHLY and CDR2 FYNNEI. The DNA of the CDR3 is TGTGCCAGCAGTGAGCGGACAGGGGGTAACAATGAGCAGTTCTTC. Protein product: CASSERTGGNNEQFF. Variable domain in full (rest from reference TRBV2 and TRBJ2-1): EPEVTQTPSHQVTQMGQEVILRCVPISNHLYFYWYRQILGQKVEFLVSFYNNEISEKSEIFDDQFSVERPDGSNFTLKIRSTKLEDSAMYFCASSERTGGNNEQFFGPGTRLTVL.

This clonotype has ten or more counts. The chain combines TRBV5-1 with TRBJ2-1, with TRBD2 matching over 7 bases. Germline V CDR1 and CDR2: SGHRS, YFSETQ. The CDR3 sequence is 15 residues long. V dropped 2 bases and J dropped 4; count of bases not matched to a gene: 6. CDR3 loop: CASSFGRSEYNEQFF. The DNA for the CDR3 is TGCGCCAGCAGCTTCGGGAGGTCAGAATACAATGAGCAGTTCTTC.

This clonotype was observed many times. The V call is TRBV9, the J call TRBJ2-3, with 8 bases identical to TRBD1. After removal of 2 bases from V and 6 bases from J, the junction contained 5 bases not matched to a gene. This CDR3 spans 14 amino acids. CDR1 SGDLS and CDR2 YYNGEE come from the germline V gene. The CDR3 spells CASSVGTGHDTQYF. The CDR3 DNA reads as TGTGCCAGCAGCGTCGGGACAGGCCATGATACGCAGTATTTT.

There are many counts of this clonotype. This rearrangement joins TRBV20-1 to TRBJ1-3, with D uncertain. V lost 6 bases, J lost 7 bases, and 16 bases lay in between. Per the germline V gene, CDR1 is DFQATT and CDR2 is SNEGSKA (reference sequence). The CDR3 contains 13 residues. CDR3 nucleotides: TGCAGTGCCCTCAGTGACACGGGGAACACCATATATTTT. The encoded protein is CSALSDTGNTIYF.

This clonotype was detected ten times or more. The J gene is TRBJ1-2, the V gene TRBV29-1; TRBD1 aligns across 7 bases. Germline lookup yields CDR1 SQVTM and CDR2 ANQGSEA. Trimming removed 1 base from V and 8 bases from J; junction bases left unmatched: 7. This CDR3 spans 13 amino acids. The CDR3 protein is CSVEGGGGLGYTF. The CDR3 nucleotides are TGCAGCGTTGAAGGGGGAGGGGGCTTGGGCTACACCTTC.

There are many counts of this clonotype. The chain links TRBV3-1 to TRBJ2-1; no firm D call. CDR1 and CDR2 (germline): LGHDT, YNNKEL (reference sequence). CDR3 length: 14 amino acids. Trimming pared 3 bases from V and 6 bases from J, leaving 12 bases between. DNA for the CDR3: TGTGCCAGCAGCCAGCCGGGTCCAATCAATGAGCAGTTCTTC. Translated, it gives CASSQPGPINEQFF.

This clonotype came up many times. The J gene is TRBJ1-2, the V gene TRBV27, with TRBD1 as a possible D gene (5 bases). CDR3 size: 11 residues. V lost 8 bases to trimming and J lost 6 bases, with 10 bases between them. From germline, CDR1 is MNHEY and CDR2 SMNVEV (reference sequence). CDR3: CASQGPHGYTF. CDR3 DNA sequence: TGTGCCAGCCAGGGCCCCCATGGCTACACCTTC.

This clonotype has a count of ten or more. Written as DNA, the CDR3 is TGTGCCAGTAGTATCGCAAAAACAGGGTATGGCTACACCTTC. Protein: CASSIAKTGYGYTF. The chain is built from TRBV19 and TRBJ1-2; D perhaps matches TRBD1 (6 bases). The CDR3 length is 14 residues. V shed 3 bases and J shed 5 bases, with 13 bases lying between them. Germline lookup yields CDR1 LNHDA and CDR2 SQIVND (reference sequence).

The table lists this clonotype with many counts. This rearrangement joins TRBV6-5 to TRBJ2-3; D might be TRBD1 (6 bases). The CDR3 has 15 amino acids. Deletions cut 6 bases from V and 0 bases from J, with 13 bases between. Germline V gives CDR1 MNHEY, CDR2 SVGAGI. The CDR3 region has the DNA TGTGCCAGCAGCCAAAGGGACATTAGCACAGATACGCAGTATTTT. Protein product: CASSQRDISTDTQYF.

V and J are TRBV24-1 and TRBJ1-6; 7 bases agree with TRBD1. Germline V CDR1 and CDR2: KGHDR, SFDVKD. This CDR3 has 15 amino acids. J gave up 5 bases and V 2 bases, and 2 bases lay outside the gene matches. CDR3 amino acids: CATSDSGTDNSPLHF. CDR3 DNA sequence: TGTGCCACCAGTGATTCGGGGACAGATAATTCACCCCTCCACTTT.

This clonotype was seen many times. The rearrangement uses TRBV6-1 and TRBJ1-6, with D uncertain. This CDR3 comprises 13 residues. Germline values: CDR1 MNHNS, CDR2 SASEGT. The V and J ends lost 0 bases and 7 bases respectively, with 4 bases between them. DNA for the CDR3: TGTGCCAGCAGTGAAGCGGAAAATTCACCCCTCCACTTT. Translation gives CASSEAENSPLHF.

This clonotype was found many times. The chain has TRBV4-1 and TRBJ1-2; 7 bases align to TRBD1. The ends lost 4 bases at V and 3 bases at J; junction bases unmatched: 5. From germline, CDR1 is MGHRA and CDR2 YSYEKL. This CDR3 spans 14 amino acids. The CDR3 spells CASSPGQSYYGYTF. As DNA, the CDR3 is TGCGCCAGCAGCCCGGGACAGTCTTACTATGGCTACACCTTC.

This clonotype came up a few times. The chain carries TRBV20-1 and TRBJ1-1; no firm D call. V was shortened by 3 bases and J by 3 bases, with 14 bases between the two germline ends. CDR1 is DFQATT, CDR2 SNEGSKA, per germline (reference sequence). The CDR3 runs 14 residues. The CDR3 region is CSASRGGRYTEAFF. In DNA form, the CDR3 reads TGCAGTGCTAGTCGCGGCGGTAGGTACACTGAAGCTTTCTTT.

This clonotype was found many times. CDR3 sequence (DNA): TGTGCCATTTGGGACTGGAAGAACAATGAGCAGTTCTTC. Amino acid sequence: CAIWDWKNNEQFF. This chain connects TRBV6-6 to TRBJ2-1, with D maybe TRBD2 (6 bases). CDR3 size: 13 residues. V lost 10 bases and J 5 bases, leaving 15 bases between the germline ends. Germline V CDR1 and CDR2: MNHNY, SVGAGI (reference sequence).

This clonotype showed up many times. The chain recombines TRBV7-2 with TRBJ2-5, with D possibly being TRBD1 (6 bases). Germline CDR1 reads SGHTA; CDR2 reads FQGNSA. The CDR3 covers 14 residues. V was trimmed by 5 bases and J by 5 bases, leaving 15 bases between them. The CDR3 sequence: CASSPNRVWETQYF. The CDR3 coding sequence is TGTGCCAGCAGCCCGAACAGGGTATGGGAGACCCAGTACTTC.

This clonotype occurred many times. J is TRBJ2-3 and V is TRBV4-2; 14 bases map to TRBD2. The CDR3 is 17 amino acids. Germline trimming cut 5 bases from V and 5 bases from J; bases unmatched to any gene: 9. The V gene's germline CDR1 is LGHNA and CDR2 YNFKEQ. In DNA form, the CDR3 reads TGTGCCAGCAGCTTCAGACTAGCGGGGGGGCAAGGAGATACGCAGTATTTT. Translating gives CASSFRLAGGQGDTQYF.

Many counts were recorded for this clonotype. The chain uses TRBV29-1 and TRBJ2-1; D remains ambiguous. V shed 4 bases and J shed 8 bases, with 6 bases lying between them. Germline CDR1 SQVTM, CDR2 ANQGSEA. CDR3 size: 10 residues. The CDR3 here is CSVVQHEQFF. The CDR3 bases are TGCAGCGTTGTGCAGCATGAGCAGTTCTTC.

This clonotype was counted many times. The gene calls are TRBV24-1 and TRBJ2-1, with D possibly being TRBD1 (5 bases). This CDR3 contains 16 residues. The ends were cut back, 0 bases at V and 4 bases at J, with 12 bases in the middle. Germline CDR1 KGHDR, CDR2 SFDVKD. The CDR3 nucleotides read TGTGCCACCAGTGATTTGAGGCCAGGGAATTACAATGAGCAGTTCTTC. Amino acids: CATSDLRPGNYNEQFF.